The rows below give T cell receptor beta chains drawn from one sample of a study of CD8 T cells in ankylosing spondylitis. TCRdb re-called the 5' RACE reads through MiXCR, storing one row per CDR3 protein. Here the sample spans hundreds of thousands of distinct CDR3 sequences, roughly a third being singletons. Sequenced material: blood, either unsorted or a sorted T cell fraction (not recorded which). These receptors originate from a male donor with ankylosing spondylitis or in good health (not recorded which). Both conserved end residues are part of each CDR3. The D gene is left open where the match is weak. Clone size is shown for a subset of rows, as once, few, many or a class of expanded clone.

V gene: TRBV20-1
clone size: few
J gene: TRBJ2-5
D gene: TRBD2
CDR3 protein: CSARHGRSDQETQYF
CDR3 DNA: TGCAGTGCTAGGCACGGGAGGTCCGACCAAGAGACCCAGTACTTC

V gene: TRBV6-5
clone size: -
J gene: TRBJ2-3
D gene: -
CDR3 protein: CASSSLGRIGWHTQYF
CDR3 DNA: TGTGCCAGCAGTTCTTTGGGTCGGATTGGTTGGCATACGCAGTATTTT

V gene: TRBV5-1
clone size: -
J gene: TRBJ2-1
D gene: -
CDR3 protein: CASSSYRDPYNEQFF
CDR3 DNA: TGCGCCAGCAGCTCCTACAGGGATCCCTACAATGAGCAGTTCTTC

V gene: TRBV25-1
clone size: -
J gene: TRBJ1-1
D gene: -
CDR3 protein: CASSVRNTEAFF
CDR3 DNA: TGTGCCAGCAGTGTTAGAAACACTGAAGCTTTCTTT

V gene: TRBV30
clone size: -
J gene: TRBJ2-6
D gene: -
CDR3 protein: CAWAGFPGANVLTF
CDR3 DNA: TGTGCCTGGGCAGGGTTTCCTGGGGCCAACGTCCTGACTTTC

V gene: TRBV27
clone size: -
J gene: TRBJ2-7
D gene: -
CDR3 protein: CASTKRQGGWYEQYF
CDR3 DNA: TGTGCCAGCACCAAAAGACAGGGAGGGTGGTACGAGCAGTACTTC

V gene: TRBV12-3/TRBV12-4
clone size: few
J gene: TRBJ2-1
D gene: TRBD1
CDR3 protein: CASRFDRGFYNEQFF
CDR3 DNA: TGTGCCAGCAGATTCGACAGGGGGTTTTACAATGAGCAGTTCTTC

V gene: TRBV20-1
clone size: once
J gene: TRBJ1-2
D gene: TRBD1
CDR3 protein: CNAQGARSYGYTF
CDR3 DNA: TGCAACGCCCAGGGGGCGCGGAGCTATGGCTACACCTTC

V gene: TRBV20-1
clone size: few
J gene: TRBJ2-3
D gene: -
CDR3 protein: CSARGRLTDTQYF
CDR3 DNA: TGCAGTGCTAGAGGTCGGCTAACAGATACGCAGTATTTT

V gene: TRBV5-1
clone size: -
J gene: TRBJ1-2
D gene: TRBD1
CDR3 protein: CASSGGQGVGYTF
CDR3 DNA: TGCGCCAGCAGCGGGGGACAGGGTGTTGGCTACACCTTC

V gene: TRBV9
clone size: -
J gene: TRBJ2-3
D gene: -
CDR3 protein: CASSPTAPRGSTDTQYF
CDR3 DNA: TGTGCCAGCAGCCCCACCGCCCCCCGGGGTAGCACAGATACGCAGTATTTT

V gene: TRBV20-1
clone size: few
J gene: TRBJ2-7
D gene: -
CDR3 protein: CSARAQATYEQYF
CDR3 DNA: TGCAGTGCTAGAGCCCAGGCAACCTACGAGCAGTACTTC

V gene: TRBV20-1
clone size: few
J gene: TRBJ2-7
D gene: -
CDR3 protein: CSARDSGYEQYF
CDR3 DNA: TGCAGTGCTAGAGATTCGGGCTACGAGCAGTACTTC

V gene: TRBV5-1
clone size: -
J gene: TRBJ2-6
D gene: -
CDR3 protein: CASSFDRGGNVLTF
CDR3 DNA: TGCGCCAGCAGTTTCGACAGGGGAGGGAACGTCCTGACTTTC

V gene: TRBV5-6
clone size: few
J gene: TRBJ1-1
D gene: -
CDR3 protein: CASSSLGPNTEAFF
CDR3 DNA: TGTGCCAGCAGCAGCCTCGGGCCGAACACTGAAGCTTTCTTT

V gene: TRBV12-3/TRBV12-4
clone size: -
J gene: TRBJ2-1
D gene: TRBD2
CDR3 protein: CASTPGERGGHEQFF
CDR3 DNA: TGTGCCAGCACCCCAGGAGAGCGGGGTGGTCATGAGCAGTTCTTC

V gene: TRBV12-3/TRBV12-4
clone size: few
J gene: TRBJ2-7
D gene: -
CDR3 protein: CASSLILGLHEQYF
CDR3 DNA: TGTGCCAGCAGTTTGATTCTGGGCCTCCACGAGCAGTACTTC

V gene: TRBV6-1
clone size: -
J gene: TRBJ2-6
D gene: -
CDR3 protein: CASSSGRGSGANVLTF
CDR3 DNA: TGTGCCAGCAGTAGTGGGCGGGGCTCTGGGGCCAACGTCCTGACTTTC

V gene: TRBV7-8
clone size: -
J gene: TRBJ2-1
D gene: -
CDR3 protein: CASSLGRLNEQFF
CDR3 DNA: TGTGCCAGCAGCTTAGGACGGCTCAATGAGCAGTTCTTC

V gene: TRBV3-1
clone size: -
J gene: TRBJ2-1
D gene: TRBD1
CDR3 protein: CASSPRDRANDEQFF
CDR3 DNA: TGTGCCAGCAGCCCCCGGGACAGGGCGAACGATGAGCAGTTCTTC

V gene: TRBV27
clone size: -
J gene: TRBJ2-7
D gene: TRBD2
CDR3 protein: CASSGGLAGPHGAPYEQYF
CDR3 DNA: TGTGCCAGCAGTGGCGGACTAGCGGGGCCCCACGGCGCCCCTTACGAGCAGTACTTC

V gene: TRBV12-3/TRBV12-4
clone size: few
J gene: TRBJ2-1
D gene: -
CDR3 protein: CASSVQVGNEQFF
CDR3 DNA: TGTGCCAGCAGTGTACAGGTCGGCAATGAGCAGTTCTTC

V gene: TRBV29-1
clone size: -
J gene: TRBJ1-3
D gene: -
CDR3 protein: CSVEEGGNTIYF
CDR3 DNA: TGCAGCGTTGAAGAAGGAGGAAACACCATATATTTT

V gene: TRBV5-1
clone size: -
J gene: TRBJ2-7
D gene: -
CDR3 protein: CASSLKGQTGEQYF
CDR3 DNA: TGCGCCAGCAGCTTGAAGGGGCAAACGGGGGAGCAGTACTTC

V gene: TRBV20-1
clone size: -
J gene: TRBJ2-3
D gene: -
CDR3 protein: CSATKRTTSTDTQYF
CDR3 DNA: TGCAGTGCGACTAAGCGGACAACTAGCACAGATACGCAGTATTTT

V gene: TRBV20-1
clone size: many
J gene: TRBJ2-7
D gene: TRBD2
CDR3 protein: CSARDIGGVSYEQYF
CDR3 DNA: TGCAGTGCTAGAGATATTGGGGGGGTTTCCTACGAGCAGTACTTC

V gene: TRBV24-1
clone size: -
J gene: TRBJ1-1
D gene: -
CDR3 protein: CATSDVGFEAFF
CDR3 DNA: TGTGCCACCAGTGATGTCGGGTTTGAAGCTTTCTTT

V gene: TRBV27
clone size: -
J gene: TRBJ1-5
D gene: -
CDR3 protein: CASRLRGHLSNQPQHF
CDR3 DNA: TGTGCCAGCAGACTAAGGGGACACCTTAGCAATCAGCCCCAGCATTTT

V gene: TRBV20-1
clone size: many
J gene: TRBJ1-5
D gene: TRBD1
CDR3 protein: CSARGQGLISNQPQHF
CDR3 DNA: TGCAGTGCTAGAGGACAGGGACTTATTAGCAATCAGCCCCAGCATTTT

V gene: TRBV12-3/TRBV12-4
clone size: -
J gene: TRBJ1-4
D gene: TRBD1
CDR3 protein: CASSSGTVNEKLFF
CDR3 DNA: TGTGCCAGCAGTTCCGGGACAGTTAATGAAAAACTGTTTTTT

V gene: TRBV16
clone size: -
J gene: TRBJ1-5
D gene: -
CDR3 protein: CASHLRLIQPQHF
CDR3 DNA: TGTGCCAGCCACCTACGCCTCATTCAGCCCCAGCATTTT

V gene: TRBV6-1
clone size: -
J gene: TRBJ2-1
D gene: TRBD2
CDR3 protein: CASRTGTSDLPYNEQFF
CDR3 DNA: TGTGCCAGCAGAACCGGGACTAGCGATCTTCCATACAATGAGCAGTTCTTC

V gene: TRBV20-1
clone size: -
J gene: TRBJ1-1
D gene: -
CDR3 protein: CSASPGILTEAFF
CDR3 DNA: TGCAGTGCTAGCCCAGGAATACTCACTGAAGCTTTCTTT

V gene: TRBV6-2/TRBV6-3
clone size: -
J gene: TRBJ2-3
D gene: -
CDR3 protein: CARSVGSTDTQYF
CDR3 DNA: TGTGCCAGGTCCGTGGGGAGCACAGATACGCAGTATTTT

V gene: TRBV11-2
clone size: -
J gene: TRBJ2-7
D gene: TRBD1
CDR3 protein: CASSSWDRHYEQYF
CDR3 DNA: TGTGCCAGCAGCTCGTGGGACAGACACTACGAGCAGTACTTC

V gene: TRBV12-3/TRBV12-4
clone size: few
J gene: TRBJ1-1
D gene: -
CDR3 protein: CASSFGGWDTEAFF
CDR3 DNA: TGTGCCAGCAGTTTCGGGGGGTGGGACACTGAAGCTTTCTTT

V gene: TRBV20-1
clone size: -
J gene: TRBJ2-3
D gene: -
CDR3 protein: CSVLPVGPDTQYF
CDR3 DNA: TGCAGTGTCTTACCGGTTGGGCCAGATACGCAGTATTTT

V gene: TRBV12-3/TRBV12-4
clone size: -
J gene: TRBJ2-3
D gene: TRBD2
CDR3 protein: CASRPETSAPRGYF
CDR3 DNA: TGTGCCAGCAGACCTGAAACTAGCGCACCACGGGGGTATTTT

V gene: TRBV12-3/TRBV12-4
clone size: -
J gene: TRBJ2-3
D gene: -
CDR3 protein: CASTPSGIVADTQYF
CDR3 DNA: TGTGCCAGCACCCCTTCTGGGATCGTGGCAGATACGCAGTATTTT

V gene: TRBV6-1
clone size: -
J gene: TRBJ2-1
D gene: TRBD1
CDR3 protein: CASRQGQGRGNEQFF
CDR3 DNA: TGTGCCAGCAGACAGGGACAGGGACGGGGAAATGAGCAGTTCTTC

V gene: TRBV5-1
clone size: -
J gene: TRBJ1-1
D gene: -
CDR3 protein: CASSLVPYGAEAFF
CDR3 DNA: TGCGCCAGCAGCTTGGTACCCTACGGGGCTGAAGCTTTCTTT

V gene: TRBV5-6
clone size: few
J gene: TRBJ2-1
D gene: -
CDR3 protein: CASSLGRGPQDEQFF
CDR3 DNA: TGTGCCAGCAGCTTGGGTCGGGGGCCGCAGGATGAGCAGTTCTTC

V gene: TRBV5-6
clone size: -
J gene: TRBJ2-3
D gene: -
CDR3 protein: CASSLIADTQYF
CDR3 DNA: TGTGCCAGCAGCTTGATAGCAGATACGCAGTATTTT

V gene: TRBV10-3
clone size: -
J gene: TRBJ1-5
D gene: TRBD1
CDR3 protein: CAISESRTGPNQPQHF
CDR3 DNA: TGTGCCATCAGTGAGTCGAGGACAGGGCCAAATCAGCCCCAGCATTTT

V gene: TRBV9
clone size: few
J gene: TRBJ1-2
D gene: -
CDR3 protein: CASSADGTNKAYGYTF
CDR3 DNA: TGTGCCAGCAGCGCCGACGGTACTAACAAGGCCTATGGCTACACCTTC

V gene: TRBV29-1
clone size: -
J gene: TRBJ2-7
D gene: -
CDR3 protein: CSVAAGTYEQYF
CDR3 DNA: TGCAGCGTTGCGGCAGGGACCTACGAGCAGTACTTC

V gene: TRBV7-9
clone size: -
J gene: TRBJ2-1
D gene: -
CDR3 protein: CASSSKQTFNEQFF
CDR3 DNA: TGTGCCAGCAGCTCCAAACAAACCTTCAATGAGCAGTTCTTC

V gene: TRBV10-3
clone size: -
J gene: TRBJ2-3
D gene: -
CDR3 protein: CAISEAGEHTQYF
CDR3 DNA: TGTGCCATCAGTGAGGCAGGCGAGCATACGCAGTATTTT

V gene: TRBV6-2/TRBV6-3
clone size: -
J gene: TRBJ2-2
D gene: -
CDR3 protein: CASSAFGGTGELFF
CDR3 DNA: TGTGCCAGCAGTGCTTTTGGGGGCACCGGGGAGCTGTTTTTT

V gene: TRBV5-4
clone size: -
J gene: TRBJ2-3
D gene: TRBD2
CDR3 protein: CASSLLGLAGGPSTDTQYF
CDR3 DNA: TGTGCCAGCAGCTTGTTGGGGCTAGCGGGGGGCCCCAGCACAGATACGCAGTATTTT

V gene: TRBV20-1
clone size: -
J gene: TRBJ2-2
D gene: -
CDR3 protein: CSASTGYTGELFF
CDR3 DNA: TGCAGTGCCTCGACAGGCTACACCGGGGAGCTGTTTTTT

V gene: TRBV11-2
clone size: -
J gene: TRBJ2-2
D gene: -
CDR3 protein: CASSLPLIAGELFF
CDR3 DNA: TGTGCCAGCTCATTGCCCCTTATCGCCGGGGAGCTGTTTTTT

V gene: TRBV9
clone size: -
J gene: TRBJ2-3
D gene: -
CDR3 protein: CASSVVPFTDTQYF
CDR3 DNA: TGTGCCAGCAGCGTAGTACCGTTCACAGATACGCAGTATTTT

V gene: TRBV10-3
clone size: -
J gene: TRBJ1-1
D gene: -
CDR3 protein: CAIRRESMNTEAFF
CDR3 DNA: TGTGCCATCCGAAGGGAATCCATGAACACTGAAGCTTTCTTT

V gene: TRBV20-1
clone size: -
J gene: TRBJ2-7
D gene: -
CDR3 protein: CSARDWVRETYEQYF
CDR3 DNA: TGCAGTGCTAGAGATTGGGTCAGGGAAACCTACGAGCAGTACTTC

V gene: TRBV7-2
clone size: once
J gene: TRBJ2-1
D gene: TRBD2
CDR3 protein: CASSLAGGLVNEQFF
CDR3 DNA: TGTGCCAGCAGCTTAGCGGGGGGGTTGGTAAATGAGCAGTTCTTC

V gene: TRBV7-2
clone size: -
J gene: TRBJ2-1
D gene: TRBD2
CDR3 protein: CASSPSSGGMDEQFF
CDR3 DNA: TGTGCCAGCAGCCCTTCTAGCGGGGGCATGGATGAGCAGTTCTTC

V gene: TRBV5-5
clone size: -
J gene: TRBJ1-2
D gene: TRBD1
CDR3 protein: CASSPLGQGAYGYTF
CDR3 DNA: TGTGCCAGCAGCCCCCTGGGACAGGGAGCCTATGGCTACACCTTC

V gene: TRBV29-1
clone size: few
J gene: TRBJ2-1
D gene: -
CDR3 protein: CSVLGGPYNEQFF
CDR3 DNA: TGCAGCGTTCTGGGGGGGCCTTACAATGAGCAGTTCTTC

V gene: TRBV20-1
clone size: -
J gene: TRBJ1-2
D gene: TRBD1
CDR3 protein: CSALRLVPGQGTYGYTF
CDR3 DNA: TGCAGTGCTTTGCGACTCGTTCCGGGACAGGGGACATATGGCTACACCTTC